The 30 T cell receptor beta chains presented below share a single source sample, sequenced in a study of OX40 agonist ivuxolimab in advanced cancers. Sequencing used immunoSEQ multiplex PCR; TCRdb keeps in-frame clones, though not all of them. This sample has 30,000 to 40,000 clones, with over 75% found just once. Source: CD4+ or CD8+ T cells sorted from blood, taken in a trial of the OX40 agonist ivuxolimab. The source of these receptors is an adult with an advanced solid tumor such as melanoma, head and neck, liver or kidney cancer.

This clone was counted many times. This chain joins TRBV30 and TRBJ2-7, with 7 bases lining up with TRBD1. V shed 5 bases and J 0 bases; nucleotides not matched to a gene: 1. The CDR3 is 12 residues long. Germline V lookup: CDR1 GTSNPN, CDR2 SVGIG (reference sequence). The CDR3 loop is CAWGQASYEQYF. CDR3 nucleotide sequence: TGTGCCTGGGGACAGGCCTCCTACGAGCAGTACTTC. Filled out from reference TRBV30 and TRBJ2-7, the complete variable domain reads SQTIHQWPATLVQPVGSPLSLECTVEGTSNPNLYWYRQAAGRGLQLLFYSVGIGQISSEVPQNLSASRPQDRQFILSSKKLLLSDSGFYLCAWGQASYEQYFGPGTRLTVT.

The chain couples TRBV30 to TRBJ2-1; D call uncertain. Trimming removed 3 bases at V and 9 bases at J, with 21 bases between. Germline V lookup: CDR1 GTSNPN, CDR2 SVGIG (reference sequence). The CDR3 has 15 residues. CDR3 residues: CAWSAPARSTGEQFF. The CDR3 DNA follows: TGTGCCTGGAGCGCCCCGGCCCGGTCGACGGGTGAGCAGTTCTTC.

A word on this clone: The junction does not match germline at one end; this may be a read error. This chain connects TRBV2 to TRBJ2-3; 8 bases align to TRBD2. The germline V gene has CDR1 SNHLY and CDR2 FYNNEI. The CDR3 contains 12 residues. CDR3 nucleotides: TGTGCCAGCAGTGTTGAGGCGGGGGGCCTGGTTTTT. It specifies CASSVEAGGLVF. Using reference TRBV2 and TRBJ2-3 for the parts outside the CDR3, the full variable domain is EPEVTQTPSHQVTQMGQEVILRCVPISNHLYFYWYRQILGQKVEFLVSFYNNEISEKSEIFDDQFSVERPDGSNFTLKIRSTKLEDSAMYFCASSVEAGGLVFGPGTRLTVL.

The chain links TRBV2 to TRBJ1-2, with D possibly being TRBD1 (5 bases). The CDR3 contains 13 residues. Germline CDR1 SNHLY, CDR2 FYNNEI. V dropped 6 bases and J dropped 3 bases, with 11 bases sitting between them. The CDR3, as DNA: TGTGCCAGCAGATTCAGGGACGACTATGGCTACACCTTC. Protein: CASRFRDDYGYTF.

The chain employs TRBV2 and TRBJ2-4; no clear D. V lost 7 bases, J lost 5 bases, and 12 bases lay in between. The CDR3 sequence is 13 residues long. Germline V gene sequence: CDR1 SNHLY, CDR2 FYNNEI. The CDR3 is CASIKEHENIQYF. The CDR3 nucleotides are TGTGCCAGCATCAAAGAGCATGAAAACATTCAGTACTTC.

The V and J genes are TRBV2 and TRBJ1-4; D gene ambiguous. V lost 4 bases and J lost 8, with 5 bases in between. The length of the CDR3 is 11 residues. The V gene's germline CDR1 is SNHLY and CDR2 FYNNEI. CDR3 in amino acids: CASSVREKLFF. In DNA, the CDR3 is TGTGCCAGCAGTGTCCGGGAAAAACTGTTTTTT.

This rearrangement joins TRBV2 to TRBJ1-1; weak D call: TRBD1 (6 bases). CDR3 length: 12 amino acids. The germline V gene encodes CDR1 SNHLY and CDR2 FYNNEI. The V gene lost 8 bases and the J gene lost 5 bases, with 12 bases spanning the gap. CDR3 DNA sequence: TGTGCCAGCGAAGGGGGGGGAACTGAAGCTTTCTTT. Translation gives CASEGGGTEAFF.

A single count supports this clone. The chain recombines TRBV5-1 with TRBJ1-4; 8 nucleotides match TRBD1. Germline loops: CDR1 SGHRS, CDR2 YFSETQ. V gave up 7 bases and J gave up 10 bases; unmatched junction bases: 9. The CDR3 consists of 13 residues. The CDR3 DNA reads TGCGCCAGCGGTTACGAACAGGGGGGAAAACTGTTTTTT. Translated: CASGYEQGGKLFF.

The rearrangement joins TRBV29-1 to TRBJ2-5; D ambiguous. CDR1 and CDR2 from the germline V gene are SQVTM and ANQGSEA. V was trimmed by 2 bases and J by 6 bases, leaving 16 bases between them. The length of the CDR3 is 14 residues. CDR3 amino acids: CSVETAAVAKTQYF. CDR3 bases: TGCAGCGTTGAAACGGCAGCCGTGGCGAAGACCCAGTACTTC.

This rearrangement joins TRBV9 to TRBJ1-1; the D gene is possibly TRBD1 (5 bases). Germline lookup yields CDR1 SGDLS and CDR2 YYNGEE. The CDR3 loop spans 15 amino acids. Trimming took 3 bases from V and 1 from J, leaving 13 bases between them. The CDR3 region has the DNA TGTGCCAGCAGCGGGGGAGACAGAGCGAACACTGAAGCTTTCTTT. It encodes CASSGGDRANTEAFF.

The V and J genes are TRBV7-3 and TRBJ2-1, with D perhaps TRBD2 (6 bases). The CDR3 extends over 15 amino acids. V was shortened by 2 bases and J by 3 bases, with 11 bases between the two germline ends. Germline V gene lookup returns CDR1 SGHTA and CDR2 FQGTGA. CDR3 amino acids: CASSLDSGGYNEQFF. CDR3 DNA: TGTGCCAGCAGCTTAGACTCCGGGGGCTACAATGAGCAGTTCTTC.

This CDR3 is CASSSLGGGDTEAFF. The CDR3 DNA reads TGTGCCAGCAGTTCTCTTGGCGGGGGGGACACTGAAGCTTTCTTT. The rearrangement joins TRBV27 to TRBJ1-1, with D possibly TRBD1 on 5 matching bases. The germline V and J ends were trimmed by 4 bases and 3 bases, with 15 bases remaining between them. Germline-derived CDR1 and CDR2 are MNHEY and SMNVEV (reference sequence). The CDR3 consists of 15 residues.

The chain carries TRBV27 and TRBJ2-7, with 9 nucleotides matching TRBD1. The CDR3 is made up of 13 amino acids. J lost 1 base, V lost 8 bases, and 3 bases had no gene match. The germline CDR1 and CDR2 sequences are MNHEY and SMNVEV (reference sequence). The CDR3 nucleotides read TGTGCCAGCCAGGGACAGGGTTCCTACGAGCAGTACTTC. Translation: CASQGQGSYEQYF.

The chain has TRBV13 and TRBJ1-3; 7 bases are shared with TRBD1. CDR1 and CDR2 (germline): PRHDT, FYEKMQ (reference sequence). The CDR3 is 15 residues long. Germline trimming cut 5 bases from V and 1 base from J; bases unmatched to any gene: 5. In DNA form, the CDR3 reads TGTGCCAGCAGCGAGACAGGGAGTTCTGGAAACACCATATATTTT. Protein product: CASSETGSSGNTIYF.

The rearrangement joins TRBV21-1 to TRBJ2-1; TRBD1, the table's D call, was not compared with the DNA. TRBV21-1 is tagged as a pseudogene. CDR3 size: 15 residues. The DNA of the CDR3 is TGTGCCAGCAGCCCCTACCGGACAGGTTACAATGAGCAGTTCTTC. Protein sequence: CASSPYRTGYNEQFF.

The chain links TRBV11-3 to TRBJ2-2, with D possibly being TRBD2 (5 bases). The germline CDR1 and CDR2 sequences are SGHNT and YENEEA. The CDR3 covers 14 residues. V gave up 1 base and J gave up 5 bases, with 8 bases separating them. In DNA form, the CDR3 reads TGTGCCAGCAGCTTAGCTCGAGGGACCGGGGAGCTGTTTTTT. Translated: CASSLARGTGELFF.

The V call is TRBV6-5, the J call TRBJ2-1, with D tentatively TRBD1 or TRBD2 (5 bases each). The CDR3 covers 14 residues. V lost 6 bases, J lost 2 bases, and 11 bases lay in between. Looked up from germline, CDR1 is MNHEY and CDR2 is SVGAGI. This chain's CDR3 is CASSPRGAYNEQFF. The CDR3 DNA follows: TGTGCCAGCAGCCCACGAGGGGCCTACAATGAGCAGTTCTTC.

The chain joins TRBV2 to TRBJ1-3; D not resolved. The CDR3 runs to 13 residues. Germline CDR1 reads SNHLY; CDR2 reads FYNNEI. The V gene lost 7 bases and the J gene lost 4 bases, with 11 bases spanning the gap. CDR3 in DNA: TGTGCCAGCACCCGGGTAGAGGGAAACACCATATATTTT. Translation: CASTRVEGNTIYF.

This chain connects TRBV2 to TRBJ2-5, with TRBD1 matching 7 bases. This CDR3 is 16 amino acids long. Germline CDR1 and CDR2: SNHLY and FYNNEI. The V segment lost 8 bases and the J segment 0 bases; nucleotides outside the gene matches: 12. The CDR3 is CASGQGVGVHQETQYF. The DNA for the CDR3 is TGTGCCAGCGGCCAGGGGGTCGGGGTCCACCAAGAGACCCAGTACTTC.

The chain carries TRBV2 and TRBJ2-1; 9 positions agree with TRBD1. The CDR3 runs 16 residues. Germline CDR1 and CDR2: SNHLY and FYNNEI. With 1 base clipped from V and 4 bases from J, the junction kept 5 bases outside the gene matches. CDR3 region: CASSEGTGALYNEQFF. CDR3 DNA: TGTGCCAGCAGTGAAGGGACAGGGGCCCTATACAATGAGCAGTTCTTC.

This clone appeared a few times. The CDR3 sequence is CASSLGTGGGLDEQYF. The CDR3 DNA reads as TGTGCCAGCAGCTTAGGGACAGGGGGCGGGTTAGACGAGCAGTACTTC. The chain is built from TRBV7-7 and TRBJ2-7; 11 positions agree with TRBD1. The CDR3 loop spans 16 amino acids. Germline CDR1 SSHAT, CDR2 FNYEAQ (reference sequence). The V segment lost 1 base and the J segment 5 bases; nucleotides outside the gene matches: 7.

This chain connects TRBV5-1 to TRBJ1-1; the match to TRBD1 covers 9 bases. With 0 bases clipped from V and 5 bases from J, the junction kept 5 bases outside the gene matches. The CDR3 runs 15 residues. Germline-derived CDR1 and CDR2 are SGHRS and YFSETQ. The CDR3 nucleotides read TGCGCCAGCAGCTTGGCCGGGACAGGGTTAACTGAAGCTTTCTTT. Protein: CASSLAGTGLTEAFF. Looking up the rest from reference TRBV5-1 and TRBJ1-1 gives the full variable domain: KAGVTQTPRYLIKTRGQQVTLSCSPISGHRSVSWYQQTPGQGLQFLFEYFSETQRNKGNFPGRFSGRQFSNSRSEMNVSTLELGDSALYLCASSLAGTGLTEAFFGQGTRLTVV.

This clone was seen a handful of times. CDR3 sequence reads: CASINTQKGYTF. The CDR3 coding sequence is TGTGCCAGCATTAATACCCAGAAAGGCTACACCTTC. The chain uses TRBV28 and TRBJ1-2; D remains ambiguous. Trimming pared 7 bases from V and 8 bases from J, leaving 14 bases between. The V gene's germline CDR1 is MDHEN and CDR2 SYDVKM. CDR3 length: 12 amino acids.

The chain recombines TRBV25-1 with TRBJ1-2; D possibly corresponds to TRBD1 (5 bases). This CDR3 is 15 amino acids long. The germline CDR1 and CDR2 sequences are MGHDK and SYGVNS. V lost 2 bases and J 0 bases, leaving 10 bases between the germline ends. CDR3 region: CASSETGSTNYGYTF. CDR3 DNA sequence: TGTGCCAGCAGTGAAACAGGAAGCACTAACTATGGCTACACCTTC.

The rearrangement links TRBV11-2 to TRBJ1-5; perhaps TRBD1 as D (5 bases). Germline CDR1 SGHAT, CDR2 FQNNGV. The CDR3 is made up of 15 amino acids. With 5 bases removed from V and 0 bases from J, the gap between germline ends came to 11 bases. CDR3 protein: CASSAGLTSNQPQHF. CDR3 nucleotide sequence: TGTGCCAGCAGCGCGGGACTGACTAGCAATCAGCCCCAGCATTTT.

A single count supports this clone. This rearrangement joins TRBV10-2 to TRBJ2-7; 10 bases are a match to TRBD1. CDR3 length equals 16 residues. The germline gives CDR1 WSHSY, CDR2 SAAADI. Trimming at V came to 0 bases and at J to 3 bases, leaving 5 bases not matched to a gene. The CDR3 reads CASSESVGQGVYEQYF. CDR3 bases: TGCGCCAGCAGTGAGTCGGTAGGACAGGGGGTCTACGAGCAGTACTTC.

The V gene is TRBV25-1, the J gene TRBJ2-5; TRBD2 agrees at 7 bases. CDR3 size: 15 residues. Germline-derived CDR1 and CDR2 are MGHDK and SYGVNS. V lost 4 bases to trimming and J lost 3 bases; unmatched junction nucleotides: 8. CDR3 residues: CASSGMASGEETQYF. The CDR3 nucleotides read TGTGCCAGCAGTGGTATGGCTAGCGGAGAAGAGACCCAGTACTTC.

The rearrangement joins TRBV27 to TRBJ2-3; 8 bases are a match to TRBD2. V lost 3 bases to trimming and J lost 4 bases; unmatched junction nucleotides: 3. CDR1 MNHEY and CDR2 SMNVEV come from the germline V gene (reference sequence). The CDR3 is made up of 14 amino acids. The DNA for the CDR3 is TGTGCCAGCAGTTTTTGGCGGGGGGCAGATACGCAGTATTTT. Protein sequence: CASSFWRGADTQYF.

The gene calls are TRBV5-6 and TRBJ2-2; tentatively, D is TRBD1 or TRBD2 (5 bases each). The CDR3 is 15 amino acids. With 0 bases removed from V and 5 bases from J, the gap between germline ends came to 11 bases. Germline V gives CDR1 SGHDT, CDR2 YYEEEE. The CDR3 bases are TGTGCCAGCAGCTTGGCCGCCAGGGAGACCGGGGAGCTGTTTTTT. It yields the protein CASSLAARETGELFF.

The rearrangement joins TRBV5-4 to TRBJ1-4, with D maybe TRBD1 (6 bases). The CDR3 consists of 15 residues. V was pared by 0 bases and J by 8 bases, with 14 bases between. Germline values: CDR1 SGHNT, CDR2 YYREEE (reference sequence). The CDR3 is CASSLGRDTQEKLFF. As DNA, the CDR3 is TGTGCCAGCAGCTTGGGAAGGGACACTCAAGAAAAACTGTTTTTT.